The rows below give T cell receptor beta chains drawn from one sample of a study of T cell responses to AZD1222 COVID-19 vaccine. Using immunoSEQ multiplex PCR, the repertoire was profiled, and TCRdb retains in-frame clones only, with some absent. The sample includes about 120,000 clones, approximately 90% of them seen just once. The material sequenced was peripheral blood, taken on day 0 of AZD1222 vaccination. These receptor sequences come from an adult in good health. Each CDR3 is given with its conserved first and last residue. D genes are given only for firm matches. Some rows have no size entry. The others give once, few or many, or a class for an expanded clone.

V	size	J	D	DNA	CDR3
TRBV6-5	once	TRBJ1-2	TRBD1	TGTGCCAGCAGTTACTCCTCGGACAGGGGCTCTGGCTACACCTTC	CASSYSSDRGSGYTF
TRBV10-3	-	TRBJ2-6	-	TGTGCCATCAGTGAGTCATCAGGGGCCTACTCTGGGGCCAACGTCCTGACTTTC	CAISESSGAYSGANVLTF
TRBV5-1	-	TRBJ1-2	TRBD1	TGCGCCAGCAGCTTGTGGGCAGGGGGCGCGGAGGGCTACACCTTC	CASSLWAGGAEGYTF
TRBV7-3	-	TRBJ2-1	-	TGTGCCAGCAGCTCCCAGAGGACTGGCGGCGATGAGCAGTTCTTC	CASSSQRTGGDEQFF
TRBV19	-	TRBJ2-5	-	TGTGCCAGTATCAGGTACCAAGAGACCCAGTACTTC	CASIRYQETQYF
TRBV7-8	-	TRBJ1-2	-	TGTGCCAGCAGCTTAGCGCACACTAACTATGGCTACACCTTC	CASSLAHTNYGYTF
TRBV5-8	-	TRBJ2-1	TRBD2	TGTGCCAGCAGCTTGGTCGCGGGGGGTGTCTATGAGCAGTTCTTC	CASSLVAGGVYEQFF
TRBV12-5	-	TRBJ1-5	TRBD1	TGTGCTAGTTCCGGGACAGGGGTGGGTAATCAGCCCCAGCATTTT	CASSGTGVGNQPQHF
TRBV5-6	-	TRBJ1-5	-	TGTGCCAGCAGCTTGGTTCGGGGCAGTGAAGACCAGCCCCAGCATTTT	CASSLVRGSEDQPQHF
TRBV4-1	once	TRBJ2-2	-	TGCGCCAGCAGCCCCTCGCAGGGGCCGAAATCCGGGGAGCTGTTTTTT	CASSPSQGPKSGELFF
TRBV24-1	-	TRBJ1-2	-	TGTGCCACCAGTGACTTGGACACCTATGGCTACACCTTC	CATSDLDTYGYTF
TRBV19	-	TRBJ1-2	TRBD1	TGTGCCAGTACCCCGACAGGGGGCAACTATGGCTACACCTTC	CASTPTGGNYGYTF
TRBV3-1/TRBV3-2	-	TRBJ2-1	-	TGTGCCAGCAGCCCCTGGGACCAGGGCTCTAATGAGCAGTTCTTC	CASSPWDQGSNEQFF
TRBV4-2	-	TRBJ1-2	-	TGTGCCAGCAGCCTGTCAGACTATGGCTACACCTTC	CASSLSDYGYTF
TRBV20-1	few	TRBJ2-7	-	TGCAGTGCCACCGGACCGTACGAGCAGTACTTC	CSATGPYEQYF
TRBV7-2	-	TRBJ2-1	TRBD1	TGTGCCAGCAGCTTACTTCAGGGGGCGAATGAGCAGTTCTTC	CASSLLQGANEQFF
TRBV11-2	-	TRBJ2-3	TRBD1	TGTGCCAGCAGCTTAGGAGGGGGCCAGGGCCCAGATACGCAGTATTTT	CASSLGGGQGPDTQYF
TRBV11-2	-	TRBJ2-5	TRBD2	TGTGCCAGCAGCTCAAAGCCTAGCGGGGCGGAGACCCAGTACTTC	CASSSKPSGAETQYF
TRBV5-4	-	TRBJ1-4	-	TGTGCCAGCAGCTTGGCTGCTCCTAATGAAAAACTGTTTTTT	CASSLAAPNEKLFF
TRBV19	-	TRBJ1-1	-	TGTGCCAGTAGTAAACGGGCTGAGTGGCACACTGAAGCTTTCTTT	CASSKRAEWHTEAFF
TRBV5-1	-	TRBJ1-1	TRBD1	TGCGCCAGCAGCTTGGGGACAGGGAAGAACACTGAAGCTTTCTTT	CASSLGTGKNTEAFF
TRBV24-1	-	TRBJ2-2	-	TGTGCCACCGCTGGACAGAACCCGCACTCCCTAACCGGGGAGCTGTTTTTT	CATAGQNPHSLTGELFF
TRBV27	-	TRBJ2-2	-	TGTGCCAGCAGTTTGCGCCAGACTGCTACAGACACCGGGGAGCTGTTTTTT	CASSLRQTATDTGELFF
TRBV7-9	-	TRBJ2-7	-	TGTGCCAGCAGCGGGGGCCAGGGGATTTCCGAGCAGTACTTC	CASSGGQGISEQYF
TRBV6-1	-	TRBJ2-3	TRBD2	TGTGCCAGCAGTGGAACTAGCGGGTCTGGCACAGATACGCAGTATTTT	CASSGTSGSGTDTQYF
TRBV19	-	TRBJ1-2	-	TGTGCCAGTAGTATTGGTGACCCAGCTAACTATGGCTACACCTTC	CASSIGDPANYGYTF
TRBV30	few	TRBJ1-1	TRBD1	TGTGCCTGGAGTGTTAGGCAACAGGGGGTTCGTAAGAACACTGAAGCTTTCTTT	CAWSVRQQGVRKNTEAFF
TRBV19	-	TRBJ1-2	-	TGTGCCAGTATGTCCGGGAACTATGGCTACACCTTC	CASMSGNYGYTF
TRBV7-9	few	TRBJ1-2	-	TGTGCCAGCAGCTTAAGTAACTATGGCTACACCTTC	CASSLSNYGYTF
TRBV5-1	-	TRBJ2-7	-	TGCGCCAGCAGCTGGGGGCTGCGGGGGAGGTACGAGCAGTACTTC	CASSWGLRGRYEQYF
TRBV18	-	TRBJ2-5	-	TGTGCCAGCTCACCACCTCTCGGAATCCAAGAGACCCAGTACTTC	CASSPPLGIQETQYF
TRBV6-4	-	TRBJ1-1	TRBD1	TGTGCCAGCAGTCCGACAGGGACCACTGAAGCTTTCTTT	CASSPTGTTEAFF
TRBV19	-	TRBJ2-5	TRBD1	TGTGCCAGTAGTAGGGACAGGGGGCCGTTTGAGACCCAGTACTTC	CASSRDRGPFETQYF
TRBV5-4	once	TRBJ1-6	TRBD1	TGTGCCAGCAGCACCGTCCCGGGACAGGCTTATAATTCACCCCTCCACTTT	CASSTVPGQAYNSPLHF
TRBV10-3	-	TRBJ1-6	-	TGTGCCATCAGTCCGGGGGTCCCCAATTCACCCCTCCACTTT	CAISPGVPNSPLHF
TRBV7-8	-	TRBJ1-6	TRBD1	TGTGCCAGCAGGGAACAGGGGAGCCGATATAATTCACCCCTCCACTTT	CASREQGSRYNSPLHF
TRBV9	-	TRBJ1-6	-	TGTGCCAGCAGCCCTTCGGGCAGGGTTTATTCACCCCTCCACTTT	CASSPSGRVYSPLHF
TRBV9	once	TRBJ2-1	TRBD2	TGTGCCAGCAGCGAAAGACTAGCGGGGGGGCTGAATGAGCAGTTCTTC	CASSERLAGGLNEQFF
TRBV5-1	-	TRBJ1-1	TRBD1	TGCGCCAGCAGCTTGGGGGACAGGAACACTGAAGCTTTCTTT	CASSLGDRNTEAFF
TRBV4-3	-	TRBJ2-3	TRBD2	TGCGCCAGCAGCCAAGAACCGGGGGGGAGCACAGATACGCAGTATTTT	CASSQEPGGSTDTQYF
TRBV27	-	TRBJ1-4	-	TGTGCCAGCAGCCCCGAGGGAGGCGGTAATGAAAAACTGTTTTTT	CASSPEGGGNEKLFF